Listed below are T cell receptor beta chains from one sample, sequenced in a study of CD4 T cells in relation to SARS-CoV-2 and coronaviruses. TCRdb's copy holds only in-frame clones and misses some; the assay was immunoSEQ multiplex PCR. The sample includes 35,000 to 40,000 clones, approximately 88% of them seen just once. Material: memory CD4+ T cells from PBMCs. The origin of the receptors is an adult with COVID-19. The CDR3 runs from the conserved cysteine through the conserved F or W. D genes are given only for firm matches. Part of the rows lack a size; the others show once, few, many or a class for expanded clones.

TRBJ2-5 | - | - | TRBV9 | CASSLSGAGAETQYF | TGTGCCAGCAGCTTGTCGGGGGCAGGAGCAGAGACCCAGTACTTC
TRBJ2-7 | - | - | TRBV23-1 | CASSPQGFPYEQYF | TGCGCCAGCAGTCCACAGGGTTTCCCCTACGAGCAGTACTTC
TRBJ1-1 | - | - | TRBV5-6 | CASSRNYDSNTEAFF | TGTGCCAGCAGCCGGAATTATGACAGTAACACTGAAGCTTTCTTT
TRBJ2-3 | TRBD1 | once | TRBV27 | CASSAGTGSTDTQYF | TGTGCCAGCAGTGCCGGGACAGGCAGCACAGATACGCAGTATTTT
TRBJ2-5 | - | - | TRBV24-1 | CATSDTTGLQRYF | TGTGCCACCAGTGATACCACCGGACTCCAACGGTACTTC
TRBJ1-6 | TRBD1 | - | TRBV19 | CASSIENRGARLNSPLHF | TGTGCCAGTAGTATAGAAAACAGGGGGGCCCGGTTAAATTCACCCCTCCACTTT
TRBJ2-5 | TRBD2 | once | TRBV7-2 | CASSLQRGGRGETQYF | TGTGCCAGCAGCTTGCAGCGGGGGGGCCGAGGGGAGACCCAGTACTTC
TRBJ1-4 | TRBD1 | - | TRBV19 | CASRKTGSRGEKLFF | TGTGCCAGTAGGAAGACAGGGTCGAGGGGAGAAAAACTGTTTTTT
TRBJ2-5 | - | - | TRBV5-4 | CASSLGSQETQYF | TGTGCCAGCAGCTTGGGTTCGCAAGAGACCCAGTACTTC
TRBJ2-7 | - | - | TRBV5-1 | CASSFGGALSDEQYF | TGCGCCAGCAGCTTCGGCGGGGCCCTATCCGACGAGCAGTACTTC